A single sample is the source of the 31 T cell receptor beta chains below, sequenced in a study of OX40 agonist ivuxolimab in advanced cancers. The assay was immunoSEQ multiplex PCR, and TCRdb's table has in-frame clones only and misses some. The top ten hold 8.7% of the sample, which has roughly 92,000 clones, 91% seen once. The sample in question was CD4+ or CD8+ T cells sorted from blood, obtained in a trial of the OX40 agonist ivuxolimab. These TCRs come from an adult with an advanced solid tumor such as melanoma, head and neck, liver or kidney cancer.

The gene calls are TRBV6-6 and TRBJ1-2, with D hard to call. The CDR3 extends over 15 amino acids. CDR1 is MNHNY and CDR2 is SVGAGI in the germline V gene (reference sequence). Between the trimmed V and J ends, which lost 0 bases and 2 bases, there was a span of 10 bases. CDR3 amino acids: CASSYSMAENYGYTF. The DNA for the CDR3 is TGTGCCAGCAGTTACTCGATGGCCGAAAACTATGGCTACACCTTC.

The chain carries TRBV28 and TRBJ1-1; D is undetermined. The ends were cut back, 2 bases at V and 4 bases at J, with 14 bases in the middle. Per the germline V gene, CDR1 is MDHEN and CDR2 is SYDVKM. This CDR3 is built from 15 residues. The CDR3 spells CASSLTMGGATEAFF. CDR3 nucleotide sequence: TGTGCCAGCAGTTTAACGATGGGCGGAGCCACTGAAGCTTTCTTT.

The chain recombines TRBV7-9 with TRBJ2-1; TRBD2 agrees at 7 bases. Germline CDR1 reads SEHNR; CDR2 reads FQNEAQ (reference sequence). The CDR3 runs 14 residues. V gave up 6 bases and J gave up 3 bases; unmatched junction bases: 5. The CDR3 region has the DNA TGTGCCAGCAGGACCTCGGGAGGCTACAATGAGCAGTTCTTC. Its translation is CASRTSGGYNEQFF.

The chain is built from TRBV11-2 and TRBJ2-2; D uncertain. V was clipped by 2 bases and J by 4 bases, with 11 bases between them. CDR1 and CDR2 from the germline V gene are SGHAT and FQNNGV. The CDR3 sequence is 15 residues long. CDR3 region: CASSLQRLGTGELFF. The CDR3 nucleotides are TGTGCCAGCAGCTTACAGCGTTTAGGCACCGGGGAGCTGTTTTTT.

This chain joins TRBV15 and TRBJ2-5, with a tentative D call TRBD1 (6 bases). Germline V gene sequence: CDR1 LNHNV, CDR2 YYDKDF (reference sequence). The V and J ends lost 3 bases and 2 bases respectively, with 13 bases between them. There are 15 residues in the CDR3. CDR3: CATSRDTGTQETQYF. CDR3 nucleotide sequence: TGTGCCACCAGCAGGGACACCGGGACACAAGAGACCCAGTACTTC.

The rearrangement links TRBV12-5 to TRBJ2-1, with D tentatively TRBD2 (6 bases). Germline V CDR1 and CDR2: LGHNT, FRNRAP. This CDR3 comprises 13 residues. Trimming left V 6 bases short and J 6 bases short, with 12 bases between. CDR3 DNA: TGTGCTAGTGGACCCACTAGCTCCAATGAGCAGTTCTTC. Residues: CASGPTSSNEQFF.

This rearrangement joins TRBV11-2 to TRBJ2-7, with 7 bases lining up with TRBD2. The germline V gene has CDR1 SGHAT and CDR2 FQNNGV. The CDR3 sequence is 16 residues long. Trimming at V came to 5 bases and at J to 7 bases, leaving 17 bases not matched to a gene. In nucleotides, the CDR3 is TGTGCCAGCAGCCCCATAGTGGGGCGGGAGCGATGGGAGCAGTACTTC. It codes for CASSPIVGRERWEQYF.

The rearrangement uses TRBV18 and TRBJ1-2; maybe TRBD1 (6 bases). The germline V gene has CDR1 KGHSH and CDR2 LQKENI. The CDR3 consists of 15 residues. V was shortened by 3 bases and J by 4 bases, with 15 bases between the two germline ends. The CDR3 DNA reads as TGTGCCAGCTCACCTCGACAGGATCTAGGCTATGGCTACACCTTC. Its translation is CASSPRQDLGYGYTF.

The chain recombines TRBV5-1 with TRBJ2-1; TRBD2 agrees at 8 bases. This CDR3 is 15 amino acids long. Trimming at V came to 1 base and at J to 7 bases, leaving 7 bases not matched to a gene. The V gene's germline CDR1 is SGHRS and CDR2 YFSETQ. The CDR3 sequence: CASSLTGGPGNEQFF. The DNA of the CDR3 is TGCGCCAGCAGCTTGACGGGAGGGCCTGGGAATGAGCAGTTCTTC.

This chain connects TRBV28 to TRBJ1-5; a weak D match, TRBD1 (6 bases). Trimming left V 3 bases short and J 4 bases short, with 13 bases between. The CDR3 has 15 amino acids. The germline gives CDR1 MDHEN, CDR2 SYDVKM. CDR3 in amino acids: CASSLAGAQNQPQHF. The DNA for the CDR3 is TGTGCCAGCAGTTTGGCAGGGGCCCAAAATCAGCCCCAGCATTTT.

This chain links TRBV4-1 with TRBJ2-1, with 11 bases identical to TRBD2. Trimming took 3 bases from V and 4 from J; bases not matched to a gene: 5. The CDR3 extends over 16 amino acids. CDR1 and CDR2 (germline): MGHRA, YSYEKL. The CDR3 nucleotides are TGCGCCAGCAGCCAGCCAACTAGCGGGAGATACAATGAGCAGTTCTTC. The encoded protein is CASSQPTSGRYNEQFF.

The chain carries TRBV29-1 and TRBJ1-1, with D unclear. Germline lookup yields CDR1 SQVTM and CDR2 ANQGSEA. Trimming shortened V by 3 bases and J by 5 bases, and 19 bases separated the two germline ends. This CDR3 has 15 residues. CDR3 region: CSVDGGREQRTEAFF. The CDR3 DNA follows: TGCAGCGTTGACGGTGGGCGGGAGCAAAGGACTGAAGCTTTCTTT.

The chain combines TRBV5-1 with TRBJ2-7; TRBD2 matches 7 bases. Germline CDR1 and CDR2: SGHRS and YFSETQ. CDR3 length: 16 residues. J was trimmed by 2 bases and V by 6 bases; bases with no gene match: 14. The CDR3 spells CASTLGEGPITYEQYF. In DNA, the CDR3 is TGCGCCAGCACCCTTGGGGAGGGCCCGATTACCTACGAGCAGTACTTC. The full variable domain, with the rest looked up from reference TRBV5-1 and TRBJ2-7, is KAGVTQTPRYLIKTRGQQVTLSCSPISGHRSVSWYQQTPGQGLQFLFEYFSETQRNKGNFPGRFSGRQFSNSRSEMNVSTLELGDSALYLCASTLGEGPITYEQYFGPGTRLTVT.

J is TRBJ1-1 and V is TRBV28; D is unresolved. The V end lost 2 bases, the J end lost 10 bases, and 8 bases lay between the germline ends. The germline gives CDR1 MDHEN, CDR2 SYDVKM. The CDR3 runs to 11 residues. DNA for the CDR3: TGTGCCAGCAGTTTAGGGTTTTTAGCTTTCTTT. Residues: CASSLGFLAFF.

The DNA of the CDR3 is TGTGCCTGGAGTGTAGCGTACAATGAGCAGTTCTTC. Its protein product is CAWSVAYNEQFF. The rearrangement uses TRBV30 and TRBJ2-1, with D unresolved. V lost 0 bases to trimming and J lost 4 bases, with 4 bases between them. CDR1 is GTSNPN and CDR2 is SVGIG in the germline V gene (reference sequence). This CDR3 contains 12 residues.

The rearrangement links TRBV7-9 to TRBJ2-2; 9 nucleotides align to TRBD2. V lost 5 bases and J lost 0; bases outside the gene matches: 10. The CDR3 extends over 18 amino acids. Germline V gene sequence: CDR1 SEHNR, CDR2 FQNEAQ (reference sequence). In nucleotides, the CDR3 is TGTGCCAGCAGCCGGCGGGAGGGAACTGCTTCGAACACCGGGGAGCTGTTTTTT. This codes for CASSRREGTASNTGELFF. The entire variable domain, with the rest obtained from reference TRBV7-9 and TRBJ2-2, is as follows: DTGVSQNPRHKITKRGQNVTFRCDPISEHNRLYWYRQTLGQGPEFLTYFQNEAQLEKSRLLSDRFSAERPKGSFSTLEIQRTEQGDSAMYLCASSRREGTASNTGELFFGEGSRLTVL.

Of note for this clone: One end of the junction is discordant with germline, which a read error may explain. V gene TRBV7-9 combines with J gene TRBJ1-2, with D uncertain. The CDR3 has 15 amino acids. Germline V gives CDR1 SEHNR, CDR2 FQNEAQ (reference sequence). The CDR3, as DNA: TGTGCCAGCAGTTTAGAAAAAGGAGTTGACTATGGCTACACCTTC. It codes for CASSLEKGVDYGYTF. Drawing the rest from reference TRBV7-9 and TRBJ1-2, the complete variable domain is DTGVSQNPRHKITKRGQNVTFRCDPISEHNRLYWYRQTLGQGPEFLTYFQNEAQLEKSRLLSDRFSAERPKGSFSTLEIQRTEQGDSAMYLCASSLEKGVDYGYTFGSGTRLTVV.

V and J are TRBV7-9 and TRBJ2-1; D may correspond to TRBD1 or TRBD2 (5 bases each). CDR3 size: 12 residues. Germline CDR1 is SEHNR and CDR2 is FQNEAQ (reference sequence). Trimming removed 7 bases from V and 10 bases from J, with 14 bases in between. The CDR3 DNA follows: TGTGCCAGCAATCTCGGGGCTTCGGAGCAGTTCTTC. Its translation is CASNLGASEQFF.

The chain employs TRBV4-2 and TRBJ2-3, with unresolved D. The ends were cut back, 0 bases at V and 3 bases at J, with 7 bases in the middle. Germline CDR1 LGHNA, CDR2 YNFKEQ. CDR3 length: 14 residues. CDR3 sequence (DNA): TGTGCCAGCAGCCAAGATATAGGGACAGATACGCAGTATTTT. This sequence encodes CASSQDIGTDTQYF.

A word on this clone: A junction end diverges from the germline sequence, so it may reflect a read error. The chain couples TRBV4-1 to TRBJ2-5; the match to TRBD2 covers 9 bases. The J call may be mistaken, given a closer DNA end match to TRBJ2-7. The CDR3 covers 14 residues. The germline V gene encodes CDR1 MGHRA and CDR2 YSYEKL. The CDR3 sequence: CVSSHPGLALEQYF. For the CDR3, the DNA is TGCGTCAGCAGCCACCCGGGACTAGCCCTCGAGCAGTACTTC.

This chain joins TRBV5-1 and TRBJ1-2, with D uncertain. The CDR3 has 13 amino acids. Between the trimmed V and J ends, which lost 4 bases and 5 bases, there was a span of 12 bases. Germline loops: CDR1 SGHRS, CDR2 YFSETQ. The CDR3 DNA sequence: TGCGCCAGCAGCCTGGAGGGCCAGTATGGCTACACCTTC. Translated, it gives CASSLEGQYGYTF.

J is TRBJ2-3 and V is TRBV10-2; maybe TRBD1 (7 bases). Per germline, CDR1 WSHSY and CDR2 SAAADI. The CDR3 length is 22 residues. Trimming removed 4 bases at V and 2 bases at J, with 34 bases between. The DNA of the CDR3 is TGCGCCAGCAGTGTTCTTCCCCGCGGAGGGCCGGGGACAGCCACGACCACAGATACGCAGTATTTT. It codes for CASSVLPRGGPGTATTTDTQYF.

This rearrangement joins TRBV7-9 to TRBJ1-2, with TRBD1 identical over 10 bases. This CDR3 has 15 amino acids. With 5 bases clipped from V and 1 base from J, the junction kept 4 bases outside the gene matches. Germline lookup yields CDR1 SEHNR and CDR2 FQNEAQ (reference sequence). In nucleotides, the CDR3 is TGTGCCAGCAGCAGGGGGGACAGGGGTAACTATGGCTACACCTTC. Translation: CASSRGDRGNYGYTF.

This chain uses TRBV7-9 with TRBJ1-6, with 7 bases identical to TRBD1. J gave up 5 bases and V 4 bases, and 8 bases lay outside the gene matches. The CDR3 contains 16 residues. From germline, CDR1 is SEHNR and CDR2 FQNEAQ (reference sequence). CDR3 DNA sequence: TGTGCCAGCAGCTCCCCAAGGGACAGCAATAATTCACCCCTCCACTTT. Translated: CASSSPRDSNNSPLHF.

The J gene is TRBJ2-5, the V gene TRBV4-2, with 10 bases lining up with TRBD2. The end of the DNA aligns better with TRBJ2-7, so the J call may be wrong. Looked up from germline, CDR1 is LGHNA and CDR2 is YNFKEQ. The CDR3 extends over 17 amino acids. CDR3 sequence: CASSQDRGAGGNYEQYF. The DNA of the CDR3 is TGTGCCAGCAGCCAAGATAGAGGAGCGGGAGGGAATTACGAGCAGTACTTC.

This rearrangement joins TRBV28 to TRBJ2-5; 9 positions match TRBD2. In germline, CDR1 is MDHEN, CDR2 SYDVKM. The CDR3 is made up of 15 amino acids. V trimming: 8 bases; J trimming: 5 bases; junction bases outside the gene matches: 12. The CDR3 DNA reads TGTGCCAGCGGGGCGATAGCGGGAGTGTGGGAGACCCAGTACTTC. Translating it yields CASGAIAGVWETQYF.

The sample holds one count of this clone. CDR3 DNA sequence: TGTGCCAGCAGTGCTGGCCAGGGGGGTGACTATGGCTACACCTTC. Amino acids: CASSAGQGGDYGYTF. This rearrangement joins TRBV6-1 to TRBJ1-2, with 7 bases matching TRBD1. Germline-derived CDR1 and CDR2 are MNHNS and SASEGT. With V trimmed by 4 bases and J by 3 bases, 8 bases remained unmatched. This CDR3 is built from 15 residues.

The J gene is TRBJ2-7, the V gene TRBV10-3, with 15 bases that match TRBD2. The V segment lost 6 bases and the J segment 5 bases; nucleotides outside the gene matches: 8. The CDR3 spans 16 residues. Germline V gives CDR1 ENHRY, CDR2 SYGVKD. This CDR3 reads CAISDTGLAGGHEQYF. Written as DNA, the CDR3 is TGTGCCATCAGCGATACTGGACTAGCGGGAGGGCACGAGCAGTACTTC.

The chain couples TRBV7-9 to TRBJ1-6, with D unclear. The ends were cut back, 5 bases at V and 8 bases at J, with 4 bases in the middle. The germline CDR1 and CDR2 sequences are SEHNR and FQNEAQ (reference sequence). The CDR3 loop spans 11 amino acids. CDR3 loop: CASSRDSPLHF. CDR3 bases: TGTGCCAGCAGCCGAGATTCACCCCTCCACTTT.

V and J are TRBV6-5 and TRBJ2-4; the D gene is possibly TRBD1 (5 bases). This CDR3 region has 11 residues. Germline CDR1 reads MNHEY; CDR2 reads SVGAGI. V lost 2 bases and J 12 bases, leaving 8 bases between the germline ends. CDR3: CASSYGASQYF. CDR3 in DNA: TGTGCCAGCAGTTACGGGGCGAGTCAGTACTTC.

The chain recombines TRBV13 with TRBJ2-7, with D unresolved. CDR3 size: 13 residues. The germline gives CDR1 PRHDT, CDR2 FYEKMQ (reference sequence). With 4 bases removed from V and 0 bases from J, the gap between germline ends came to 7 bases. The CDR3 spells CASSSGYSYEQYF. In nucleotides, the CDR3 is TGTGCCAGCAGCTCAGGATACTCCTACGAGCAGTACTTC. The full variable domain, its missing parts supplied by reference TRBV13 and TRBJ2-7, is AAGVIQSPRHLIKEKRETATLKCYPIPRHDTVYWYQQGPGQDPQFLISFYEKMQSDKGSIPDRFSAQQFSDYHSELNMSSLELGDSALYFCASSSGYSYEQYFGPGTRLTVT.